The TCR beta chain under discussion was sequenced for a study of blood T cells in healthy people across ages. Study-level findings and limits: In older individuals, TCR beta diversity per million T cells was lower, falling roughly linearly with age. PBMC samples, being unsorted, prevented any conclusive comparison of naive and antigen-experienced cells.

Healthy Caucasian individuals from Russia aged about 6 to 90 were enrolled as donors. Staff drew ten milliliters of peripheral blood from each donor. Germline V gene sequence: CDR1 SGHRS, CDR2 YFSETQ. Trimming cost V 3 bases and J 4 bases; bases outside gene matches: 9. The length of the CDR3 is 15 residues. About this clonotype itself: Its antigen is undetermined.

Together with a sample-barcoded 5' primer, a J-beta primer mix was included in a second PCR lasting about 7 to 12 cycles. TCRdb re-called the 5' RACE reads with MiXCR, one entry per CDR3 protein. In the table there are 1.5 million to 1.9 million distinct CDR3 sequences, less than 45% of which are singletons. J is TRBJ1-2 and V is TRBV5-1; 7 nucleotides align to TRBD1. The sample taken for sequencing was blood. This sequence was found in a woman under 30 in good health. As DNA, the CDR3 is TGCGCCAGCAGCTCGGAACGACAGGGCAGCTATGGCTACACCTTC. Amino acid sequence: CASSSERQGSYGYTF. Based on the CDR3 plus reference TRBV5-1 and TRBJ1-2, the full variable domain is KAGVTQTPRYLIKTRGQQVTLSCSPISGHRSVSWYQQTPGQGLQFLFEYFSETQRNKGNFPGRFSGRQFSNSRSEMNVSTLELGDSALYLCASSSERQGSYGYTFGSGTRLTVV.